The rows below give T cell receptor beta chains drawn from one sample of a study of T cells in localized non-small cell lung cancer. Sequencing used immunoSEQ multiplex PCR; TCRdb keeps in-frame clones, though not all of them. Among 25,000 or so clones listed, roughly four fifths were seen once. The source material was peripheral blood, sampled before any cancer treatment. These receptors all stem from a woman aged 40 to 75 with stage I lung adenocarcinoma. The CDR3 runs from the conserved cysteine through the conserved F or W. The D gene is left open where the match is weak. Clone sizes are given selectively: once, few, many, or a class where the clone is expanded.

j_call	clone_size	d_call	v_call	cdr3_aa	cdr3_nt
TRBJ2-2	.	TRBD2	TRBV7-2	CASSKRGAGTGELFF	TGTGCCAGCAGCAAGCGGGGGGCTGGCACCGGGGAGCTGTTTTTT
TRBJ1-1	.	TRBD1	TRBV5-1	CASSSTGVNTEAFF	TGCGCCAGCAGTTCGACAGGGGTAAACACTGAAGCTTTCTTT
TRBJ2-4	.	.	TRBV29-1	CSVASGDFIQYF	TGCAGCGTTGCGTCCGGTGATTTCATTCAGTACTTC
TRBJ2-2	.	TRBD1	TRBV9	CASSVSGTGNTGELFF	TGTGCCAGCAGCGTCTCCGGGACAGGGAACACCGGGGAGCTGTTTTTT
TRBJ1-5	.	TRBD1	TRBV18	CASSLVPTGTGARNQPQHF	TGTGCCAGCTCACTAGTACCTACCGGGACAGGGGCGCGCAATCAGCCCCAGCATTTT
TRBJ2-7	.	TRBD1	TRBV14	CASSQLGQGSIYEQYF	TGTGCCAGCAGCCAACTCGGACAGGGATCGATCTACGAGCAGTACTTC
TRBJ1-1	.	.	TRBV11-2	CASSRRVGGEAFF	TGTGCCAGCAGCCGAAGAGTCGGGGGGGAAGCTTTCTTT
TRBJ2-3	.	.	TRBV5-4	CASSLAGAFADTQYF	TGTGCCAGCAGCTTGGCAGGGGCTTTCGCAGATACGCAGTATTTT
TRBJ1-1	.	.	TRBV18	CASSPAGIGEAFF	TGTGCCAGCTCACCGGCTGGAATCGGTGAAGCTTTCTTT
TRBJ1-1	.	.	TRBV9	CASSVVGGEAFF	TGTGCCAGCAGCGTAGTAGGGGGAGAAGCTTTCTTT
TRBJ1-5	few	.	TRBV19	CATTSGVSNQPQHF	TGTGCCACCACTTCGGGGGTGAGCAATCAGCCCCAGCATTTT
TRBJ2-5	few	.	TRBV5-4	CASSPGFSAETQYF	TGTGCCAGCAGCCCAGGGTTTTCCGCAGAGACCCAGTACTTC
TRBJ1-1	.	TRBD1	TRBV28	CASNRARGPEGTEAFF	TGTGCCAGCAACAGGGCCAGGGGGCCGGAAGGCACTGAAGCTTTCTTT
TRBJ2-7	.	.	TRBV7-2	CASSSLDGSYEQYF	TGTGCCAGCAGCTCGTTGGACGGATCCTACGAGCAGTACTTC
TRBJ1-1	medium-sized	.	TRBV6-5	CASSYRGSLAFF	TGTGCCAGCAGTTACCGGGGGTCTTTAGCTTTCTTT
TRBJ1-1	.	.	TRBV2	CASSLGIGVRTEAFF	TGTGCCAGCAGCCTAGGGATTGGGGTACGAACTGAAGCTTTCTTT
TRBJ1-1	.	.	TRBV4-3	CASSQVWNTEAFF	TGCGCCAGCAGCCAAGTTTGGAACACTGAAGCTTTCTTT
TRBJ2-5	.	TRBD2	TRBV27	CASGTRFETQYF	TGTGCCAGCGGGACTAGATTTGAGACCCAGTACTTC
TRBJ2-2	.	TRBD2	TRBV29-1	CSARTSGGAGELFF	TGCAGCGCCCGGACTAGCGGGGGGGCCGGGGAGCTGTTTTTT
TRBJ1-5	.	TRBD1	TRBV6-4	CASIHYLDRDGNF	TGTGCCAGCATTCATTATCTAGACAGGGATGGGAATTTT
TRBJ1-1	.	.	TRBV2	CASSEHKNTEAFF	TGTGCCAGCAGTGAACACAAAAACACTGAAGCTTTCTTT
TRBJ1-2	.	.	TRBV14	CASSQDLSVRITGYTF	TGTGCCAGCAGCCAAGATCTATCGGTACGGATTACTGGCTACACCTTC
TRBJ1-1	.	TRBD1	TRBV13	CASSPIQGIEAFF	TGTGCCAGCAGCCCGATACAGGGGATTGAAGCTTTCTTT
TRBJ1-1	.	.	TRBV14	CASSRTANTEAFF	TGTGCCAGCAGCCGGACGGCGAACACTGAAGCTTTCTTT
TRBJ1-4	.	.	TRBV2	CASSDLGIRVNEKLFF	TGTGCCAGCAGTGATTTGGGGATTAGGGTTAATGAAAAACTGTTTTTT
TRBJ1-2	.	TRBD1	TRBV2	CASSGQGFGYGYTF	TGTGCCAGCAGTGGACAGGGTTTCGGCTATGGCTACACCTTC
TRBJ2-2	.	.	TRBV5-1	CASSLDRLNTGELFF	TGCGCCAGCAGCTTGGACAGACTTAACACCGGGGAGCTGTTTTTT
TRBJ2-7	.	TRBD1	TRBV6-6	CASSLRGQGGEQYF	TGTGCCAGCAGCCTACGGGGACAGGGTGGAGAGCAGTACTTC
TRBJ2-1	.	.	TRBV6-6	CASSYSGDYNEQFF	TGTGCCAGCAGTTACTCGGGGGATTACAATGAGCAGTTCTTC
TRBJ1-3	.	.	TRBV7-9	CASSLRPGTEGNTIYF	TGTGCCAGCAGCCTCCGCCCCGGGACCGAAGGAAACACCATATATTTT
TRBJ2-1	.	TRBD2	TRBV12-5	CASTWRGALNEQFF	TGTGCTAGTACGTGGCGGGGGGCCCTAAATGAGCAGTTCTTC
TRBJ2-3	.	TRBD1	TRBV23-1	CASSPQEGQTDTQYF	TGCGCCAGCAGTCCACAAGAGGGACAGACAGATACGCAGTATTTT
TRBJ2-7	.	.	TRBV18	CASSPGPESSYEQYF	TGTGCCAGCTCACCTGGCCCTGAGAGCTCCTACGAGCAGTACTTC
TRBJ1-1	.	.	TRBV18	CASSPPGARSTEAFF	TGTGCCAGCTCACCACCGGGGGCCAGGAGCACTGAAGCTTTCTTT
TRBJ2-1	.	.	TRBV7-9	CASSPARGGYNEQFF	TGTGCCAGCAGCCCGGCCCGGGGCGGATACAATGAGCAGTTCTTC
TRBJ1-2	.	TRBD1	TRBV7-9	CASSLKLQGASDGYTF	TGTGCCAGCAGCTTAAAGCTACAGGGGGCGTCGGATGGCTACACCTTC
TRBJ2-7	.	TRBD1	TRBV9	CASSEGTVSYEQYF	TGTGCCAGCAGCGAGGGGACAGTTTCCTACGAGCAGTACTTC
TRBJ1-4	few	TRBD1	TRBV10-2	CASSRGQDEKLFF	TGCGCCAGCAGTCGAGGACAGGATGAAAAACTGTTTTTT
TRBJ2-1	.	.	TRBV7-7	CASSLGLGGEQFF	TGTGCCAGCAGCTTAGGACTAGGCGGTGAGCAGTTCTTC
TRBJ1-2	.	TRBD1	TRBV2	CASSPGQSTSYGYTF	TGTGCCAGCAGTCCGGGACAGTCCACCTCCTATGGCTACACCTTC
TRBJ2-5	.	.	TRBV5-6	CASTLPRGQETQYF	TGTGCCAGCACACTACCCAGGGGTCAAGAGACCCAGTACTTC
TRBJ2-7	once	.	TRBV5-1	CASSIQGGSLEQYF	TGCGCCAGCAGCATCCAGGGTGGATCACTCGAGCAGTACTTC
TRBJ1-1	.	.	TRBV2	CASIALTSIANTEAFF	TGTGCCAGCATAGCTCTCACCAGCATTGCTAACACTGAAGCTTTCTTT
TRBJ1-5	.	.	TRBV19	CASSSLWGWDQPQHF	TGTGCCAGTAGTAGCCTCTGGGGCTGGGATCAGCCCCAGCATTTT
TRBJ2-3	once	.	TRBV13	CASSSLSREGTDTQYF	TGTGCCAGCAGCTCCCTATCCCGGGAAGGCACAGATACGCAGTATTTT
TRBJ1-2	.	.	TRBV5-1	CASSFPDANYGYTF	TGCGCCAGCAGCTTCCCTGATGCTAACTATGGCTACACCTTC